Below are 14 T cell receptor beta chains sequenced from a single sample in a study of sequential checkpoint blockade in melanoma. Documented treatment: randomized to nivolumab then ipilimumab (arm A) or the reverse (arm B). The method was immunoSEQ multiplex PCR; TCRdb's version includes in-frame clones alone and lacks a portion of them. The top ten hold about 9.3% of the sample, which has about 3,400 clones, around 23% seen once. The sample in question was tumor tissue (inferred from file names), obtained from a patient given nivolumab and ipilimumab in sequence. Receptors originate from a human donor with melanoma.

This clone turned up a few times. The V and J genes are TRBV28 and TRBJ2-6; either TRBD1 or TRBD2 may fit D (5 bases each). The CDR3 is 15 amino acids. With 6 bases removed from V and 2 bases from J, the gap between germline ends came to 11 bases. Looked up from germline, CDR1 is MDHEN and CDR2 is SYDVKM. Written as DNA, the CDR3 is TGTGCCAGCAGCATCGGGACGGCTGGGGCCAACGTCCTGACTTTC. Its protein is CASSIGTAGANVLTF.

CDR3 sequence reads: CASSLGKTEAFF. The DNA for the CDR3 is TGTGCCAGCAGTTTAGGCAAGACTGAAGCTTTCTTT. The chain is built from TRBV28 and TRBJ1-1, with D hard to call. Germline CDR1 is MDHEN and CDR2 is SYDVKM. V lost 2 bases and J 5 bases, leaving 6 bases between the germline ends. This CDR3 region has 12 residues.

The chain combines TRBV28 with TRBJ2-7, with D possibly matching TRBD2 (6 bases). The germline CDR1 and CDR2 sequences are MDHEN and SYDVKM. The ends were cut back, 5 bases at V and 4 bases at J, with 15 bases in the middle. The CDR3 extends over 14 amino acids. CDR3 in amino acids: CASSPQGAGYEQYF. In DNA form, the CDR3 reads TGTGCCAGCAGTCCCCAGGGTGCGGGGTACGAGCAGTACTTC.

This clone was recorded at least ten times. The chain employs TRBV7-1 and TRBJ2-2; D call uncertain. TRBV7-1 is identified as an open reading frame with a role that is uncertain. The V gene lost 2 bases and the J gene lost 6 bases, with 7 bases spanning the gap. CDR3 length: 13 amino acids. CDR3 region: CASSSSTSGELFF. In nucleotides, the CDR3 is TGTGCCAGCAGCTCAAGCACGTCCGGGGAGCTGTTTTTT.

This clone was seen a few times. CDR3 nucleotides: TGTGCCAGCAGTTCTACCACCTACGAGCAGTACTTC. Translated, it gives CASSSTTYEQYF. The chain carries TRBV28 and TRBJ2-7; D unresolved. CDR3 size: 12 residues. The germline V gene has CDR1 MDHEN and CDR2 SYDVKM. V was clipped by 4 bases and J by 2 bases, with 6 bases between them.

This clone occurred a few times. CDR3 in DNA: TGTGCCGCCAAAACTAGCGGGAGGATTTCGGATGAGCAGTTCTTC. Its translation: CAAKTSGRISDEQFF. The chain couples TRBV6-8 to TRBJ2-1; TRBD2 agrees at 12 bases. The CDR3 is made up of 15 amino acids. Looked up from germline, CDR1 is MNHGY and CDR2 is SAAAGT. Germline trimming cut 11 bases from V and 8 bases from J; bases unmatched to any gene: 13.

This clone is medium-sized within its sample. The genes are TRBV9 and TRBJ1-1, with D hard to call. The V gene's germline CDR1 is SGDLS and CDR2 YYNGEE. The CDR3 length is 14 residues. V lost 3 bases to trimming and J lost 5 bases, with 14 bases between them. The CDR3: CASSDEPFETEAFF. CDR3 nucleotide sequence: TGTGCCAGCAGCGATGAGCCCTTCGAAACTGAAGCTTTCTTT. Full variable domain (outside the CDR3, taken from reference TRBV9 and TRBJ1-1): DSGVTQTPKHLITATGQRVTLRCSPRSGDLSVYWYQQSLDQGLQFLIQYYNGEERAKGNILERFSAQQFPDLHSELNLSSLELGDSALYFCASSDEPFETEAFFGQGTRLTVV.

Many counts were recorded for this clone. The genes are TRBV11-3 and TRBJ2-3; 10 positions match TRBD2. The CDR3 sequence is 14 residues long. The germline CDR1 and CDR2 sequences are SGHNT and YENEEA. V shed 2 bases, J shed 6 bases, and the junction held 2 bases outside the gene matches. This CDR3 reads CASSLSGGADTQYF. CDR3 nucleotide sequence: TGTGCCAGCAGCTTAAGCGGGGGGGCGGATACGCAGTATTTT.

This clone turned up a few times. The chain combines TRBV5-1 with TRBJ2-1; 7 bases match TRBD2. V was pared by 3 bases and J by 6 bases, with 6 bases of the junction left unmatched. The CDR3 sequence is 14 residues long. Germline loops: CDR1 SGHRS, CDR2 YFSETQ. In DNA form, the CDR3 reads TGCGCCAGCAGCTCGGGGGGAGGGACCAATGAGCAGTTCTTC. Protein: CASSSGGGTNEQFF.

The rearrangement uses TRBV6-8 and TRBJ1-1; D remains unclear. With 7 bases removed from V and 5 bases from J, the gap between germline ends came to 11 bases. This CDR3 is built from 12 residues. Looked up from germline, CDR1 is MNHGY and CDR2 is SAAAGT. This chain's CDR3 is CASTKARTEAFF. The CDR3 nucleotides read TGTGCCAGCACCAAAGCGAGGACTGAAGCTTTCTTT.

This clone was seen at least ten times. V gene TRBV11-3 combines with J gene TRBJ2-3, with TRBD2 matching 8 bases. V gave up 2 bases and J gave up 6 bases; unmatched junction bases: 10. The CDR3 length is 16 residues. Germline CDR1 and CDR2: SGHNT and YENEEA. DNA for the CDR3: TGTGCCAGCAGCTTAAATCCCGGGGGGGCAGGTGATACGCAGTATTTT. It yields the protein CASSLNPGGAGDTQYF.

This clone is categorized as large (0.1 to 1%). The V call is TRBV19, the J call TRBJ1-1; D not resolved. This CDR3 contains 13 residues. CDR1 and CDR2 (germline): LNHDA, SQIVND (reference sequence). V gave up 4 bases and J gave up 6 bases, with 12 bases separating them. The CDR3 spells CASSTEGQAEAFF. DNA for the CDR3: TGTGCCAGTAGTACGGAGGGCCAGGCTGAAGCTTTCTTT.

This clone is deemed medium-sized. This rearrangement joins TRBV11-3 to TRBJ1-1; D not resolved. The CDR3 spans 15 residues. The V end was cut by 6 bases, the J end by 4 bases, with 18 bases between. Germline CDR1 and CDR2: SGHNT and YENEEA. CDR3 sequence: CASRLTGLSPTEAFF. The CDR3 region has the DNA TGTGCCAGCAGGCTAACGGGCCTAAGTCCCACTGAAGCTTTCTTT.

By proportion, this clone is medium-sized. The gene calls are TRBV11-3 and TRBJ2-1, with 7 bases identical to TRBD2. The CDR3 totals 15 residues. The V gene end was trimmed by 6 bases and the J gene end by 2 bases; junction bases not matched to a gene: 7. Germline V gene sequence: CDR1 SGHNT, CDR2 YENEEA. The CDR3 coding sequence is TGTGCCAGCAGGGAGAGACTAGCTCCCTACAATGAGCAGTTCTTC. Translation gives CASRERLAPYNEQFF.